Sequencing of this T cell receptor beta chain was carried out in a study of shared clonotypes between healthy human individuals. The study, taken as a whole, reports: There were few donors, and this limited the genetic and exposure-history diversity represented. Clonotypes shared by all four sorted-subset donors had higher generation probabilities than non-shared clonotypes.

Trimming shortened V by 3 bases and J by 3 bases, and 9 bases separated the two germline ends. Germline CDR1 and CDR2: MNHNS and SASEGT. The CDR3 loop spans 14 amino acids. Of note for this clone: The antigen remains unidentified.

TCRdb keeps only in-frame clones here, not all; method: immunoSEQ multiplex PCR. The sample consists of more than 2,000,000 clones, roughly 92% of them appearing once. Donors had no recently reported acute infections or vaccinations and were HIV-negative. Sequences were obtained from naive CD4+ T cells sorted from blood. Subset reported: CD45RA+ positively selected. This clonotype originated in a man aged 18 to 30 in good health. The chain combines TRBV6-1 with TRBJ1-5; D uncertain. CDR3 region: CASSDWSDNQPQHF. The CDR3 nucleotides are TGTGCCAGCAGTGACTGGTCAGACAATCAGCCCCAGCATTTT.